This T cell receptor beta chain was retrieved from a study of T cell responses to AZD1222 COVID-19 vaccine. TCRdb keeps only in-frame clones here, not all; method: immunoSEQ multiplex PCR. Of some 130,000 clones listed, around 90% are singletons. Recipients boosted at about 4 weeks or about 12 weeks are pooled. With 6 bases clipped from V and 0 bases from J, the junction kept 2 bases outside the gene matches. Germline lookup yields CDR1 LNHDA and CDR2 SQIVND (reference sequence). The CDR3 is 15 residues long. The chain links TRBV19 to TRBJ2-6; TRBD2 matches at 7 bases. Sequencing was performed on peripheral blood, taken 28 days after the second AZD1222 dose. This receptor was identified in an adult who received the AZD1222 COVID-19 vaccine. The CDR3 sequence: CASRGGSSGANVLTF. The CDR3 DNA sequence: TGTGCCAGTAGGGGCGGGAGCTCTGGGGCCAACGTCCTGACTTTC.